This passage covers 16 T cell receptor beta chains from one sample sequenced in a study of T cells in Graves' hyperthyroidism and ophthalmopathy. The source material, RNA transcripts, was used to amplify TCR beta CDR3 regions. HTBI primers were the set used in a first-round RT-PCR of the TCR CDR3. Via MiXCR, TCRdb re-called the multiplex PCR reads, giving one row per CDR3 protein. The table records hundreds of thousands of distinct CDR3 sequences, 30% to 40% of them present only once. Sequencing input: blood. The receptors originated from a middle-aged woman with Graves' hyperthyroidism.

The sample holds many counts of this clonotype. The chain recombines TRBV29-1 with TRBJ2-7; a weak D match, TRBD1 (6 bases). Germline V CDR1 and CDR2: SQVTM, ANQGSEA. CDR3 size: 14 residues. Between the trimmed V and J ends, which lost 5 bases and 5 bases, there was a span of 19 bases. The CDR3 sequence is CSVTSQGFVDEQYF. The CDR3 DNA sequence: TGCAGCGTTACAAGTCAGGGGTTTGTCGACGAGCAGTACTTC.

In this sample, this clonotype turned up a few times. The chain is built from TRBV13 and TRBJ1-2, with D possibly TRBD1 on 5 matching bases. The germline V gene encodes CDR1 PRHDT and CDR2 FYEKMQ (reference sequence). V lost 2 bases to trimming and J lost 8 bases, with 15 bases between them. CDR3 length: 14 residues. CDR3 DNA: TGTGCCAGCAGCTTACAAAGGTCGGGGGAAGGCTACACCTTC. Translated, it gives CASSLQRSGEGYTF.

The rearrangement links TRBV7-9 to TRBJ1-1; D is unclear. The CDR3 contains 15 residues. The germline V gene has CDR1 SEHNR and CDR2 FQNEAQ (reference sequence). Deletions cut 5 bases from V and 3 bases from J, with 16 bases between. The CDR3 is CASSVDIGKYTEAFF. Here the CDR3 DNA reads TGTGCCAGCAGCGTAGATATAGGGAAGTACACTGAAGCTTTCTTT.

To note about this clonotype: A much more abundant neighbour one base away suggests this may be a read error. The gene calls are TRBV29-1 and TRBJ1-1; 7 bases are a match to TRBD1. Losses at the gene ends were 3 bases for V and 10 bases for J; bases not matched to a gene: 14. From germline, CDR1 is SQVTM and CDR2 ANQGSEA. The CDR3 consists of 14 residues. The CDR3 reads CSVDDLTGFEVAFF. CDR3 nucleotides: TGCAGCGTTGACGACTTGACAGGGTTCGAGGTAGCTTTCTTT.

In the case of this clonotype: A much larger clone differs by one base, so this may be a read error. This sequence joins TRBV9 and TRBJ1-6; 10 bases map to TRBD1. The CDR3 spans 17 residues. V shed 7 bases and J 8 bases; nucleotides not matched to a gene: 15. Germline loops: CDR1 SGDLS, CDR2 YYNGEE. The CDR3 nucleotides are TGTGCCAGCGGCTTCCGACCGACAGGGGGCAAGGATTCACCCCTCCACTTT. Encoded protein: CASGFRPTGGKDSPLHF.

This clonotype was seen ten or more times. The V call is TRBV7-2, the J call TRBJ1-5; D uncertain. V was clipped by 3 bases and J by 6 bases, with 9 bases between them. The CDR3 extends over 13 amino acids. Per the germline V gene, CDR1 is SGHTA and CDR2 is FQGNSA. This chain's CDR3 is CASSFHLGQPQHF. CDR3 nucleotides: TGTGCCAGCAGCTTCCATTTAGGTCAGCCCCAGCATTTT.

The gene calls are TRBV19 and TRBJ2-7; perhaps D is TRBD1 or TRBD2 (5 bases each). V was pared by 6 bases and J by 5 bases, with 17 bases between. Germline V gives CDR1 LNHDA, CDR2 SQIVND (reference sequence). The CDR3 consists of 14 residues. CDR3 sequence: CASSTKWGLNEQYF. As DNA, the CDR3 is TGTGCCAGTAGCACCAAGTGGGGGTTAAACGAGCAGTACTTC.

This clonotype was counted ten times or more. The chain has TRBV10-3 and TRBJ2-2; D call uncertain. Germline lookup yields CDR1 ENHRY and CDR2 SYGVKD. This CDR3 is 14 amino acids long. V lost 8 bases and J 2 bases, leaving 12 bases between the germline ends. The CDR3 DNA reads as TGTGCCATCGGTAGAGACGGAAACACCGGGGAGCTGTTTTTT. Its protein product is CAIGRDGNTGELFF.

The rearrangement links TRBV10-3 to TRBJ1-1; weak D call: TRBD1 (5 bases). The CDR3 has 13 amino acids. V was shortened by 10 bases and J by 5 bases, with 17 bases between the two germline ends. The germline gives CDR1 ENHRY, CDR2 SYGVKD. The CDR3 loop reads CASQTRVGTEAFF. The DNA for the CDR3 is TGTGCCAGCCAAACCAGGGTAGGGACTGAAGCTTTCTTT.

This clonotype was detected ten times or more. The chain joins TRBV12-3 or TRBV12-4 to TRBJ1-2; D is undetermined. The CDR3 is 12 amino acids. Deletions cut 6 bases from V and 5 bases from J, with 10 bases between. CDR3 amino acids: CASSPQDYGYTF. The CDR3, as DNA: TGTGCCAGCAGCCCGCAGGATTATGGCTACACCTTC.

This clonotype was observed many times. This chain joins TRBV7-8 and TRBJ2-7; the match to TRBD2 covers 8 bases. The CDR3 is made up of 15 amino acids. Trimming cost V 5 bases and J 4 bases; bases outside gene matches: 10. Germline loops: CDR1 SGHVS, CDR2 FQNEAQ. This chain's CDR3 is CASSPMQGLVYEQYF. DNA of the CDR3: TGTGCCAGCAGCCCAATGCAGGGACTAGTGTACGAGCAGTACTTC. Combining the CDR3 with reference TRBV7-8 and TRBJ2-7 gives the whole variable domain GAGVSQSPRYKVAKRGQDVALRCDPISGHVSLFWYQQALGQGPEFLTYFQNEAQLDKSGLPSDRFFAERPEGSVSTLKIQRTQQEDSAVYLCASSPMQGLVYEQYFGPGTRLTVT.

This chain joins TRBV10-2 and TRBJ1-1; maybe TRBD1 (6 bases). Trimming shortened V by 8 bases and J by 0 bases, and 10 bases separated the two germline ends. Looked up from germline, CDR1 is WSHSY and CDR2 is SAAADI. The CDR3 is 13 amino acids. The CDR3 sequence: CASFDRMNTEAFF. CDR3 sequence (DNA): TGCGCCAGCTTTGACAGGATGAACACTGAAGCTTTCTTT.

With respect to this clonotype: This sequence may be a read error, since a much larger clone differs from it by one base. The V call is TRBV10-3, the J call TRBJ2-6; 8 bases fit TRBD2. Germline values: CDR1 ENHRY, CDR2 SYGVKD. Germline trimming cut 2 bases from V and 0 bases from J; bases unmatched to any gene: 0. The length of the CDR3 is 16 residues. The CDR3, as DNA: TGTGCCATCAGTGAGCGGGGGGGCTCTGGGGCCAACGTCCTGACTTTC. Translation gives CAISERGGSGANVLTF.

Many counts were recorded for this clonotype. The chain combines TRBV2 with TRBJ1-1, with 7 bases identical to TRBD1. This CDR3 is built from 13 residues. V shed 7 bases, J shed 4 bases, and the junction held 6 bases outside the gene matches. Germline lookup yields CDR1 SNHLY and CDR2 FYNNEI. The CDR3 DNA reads TGTGCCAGCACGGACAGGTCGGGCACTGAAGCTTTCTTT. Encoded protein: CASTDRSGTEAFF.

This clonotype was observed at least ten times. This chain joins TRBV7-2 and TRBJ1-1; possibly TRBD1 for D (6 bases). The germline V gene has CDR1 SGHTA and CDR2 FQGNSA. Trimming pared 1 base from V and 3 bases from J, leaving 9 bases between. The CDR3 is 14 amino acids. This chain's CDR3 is CASSLGGPYTEAFF. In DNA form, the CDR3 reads TGTGCCAGCAGCTTAGGGGGGCCCTACACTGAAGCTTTCTTT. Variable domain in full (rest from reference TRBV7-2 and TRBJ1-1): GAGVSQSPSNKVTEKGKDVELRCDPISGHTALYWYRQSLGQGLEFLIYFQGNSAPDKSGLPSDRFSAERTGGSVSTLTIQRTQQEDSAVYLCASSLGGPYTEAFFGQGTRLTVV.

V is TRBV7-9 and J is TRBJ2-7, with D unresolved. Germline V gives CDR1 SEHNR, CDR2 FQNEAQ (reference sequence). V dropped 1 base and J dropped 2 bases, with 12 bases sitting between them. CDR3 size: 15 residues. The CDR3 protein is CASSLGRSSTYEQYF. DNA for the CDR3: TGTGCCAGCAGCTTAGGCAGAAGTAGTACCTACGAGCAGTACTTC. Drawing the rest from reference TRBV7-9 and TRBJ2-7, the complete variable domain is DTGVSQNPRHKITKRGQNVTFRCDPISEHNRLYWYRQTLGQGPEFLTYFQNEAQLEKSRLLSDRFSAERPKGSFSTLEIQRTEQGDSAMYLCASSLGRSSTYEQYFGPGTRLTVT.